This TCR beta chain was identified in a study of blood T cells in healthy people across ages. PCR was performed a second time for about 6 to 11 cycles using a sample-barcoded 5' primer and a J-beta primer mix. TCRdb re-analysed the 5' RACE reads in MiXCR, keeping a single row per CDR3 protein. The table shows hundreds of thousands of distinct CDR3 sequences, with around 21% occurring only once. The V end lost 5 bases, the J end lost 2 bases, and 15 bases lay between the germline ends. The V gene's germline CDR1 is MDHEN and CDR2 SYDVKM. This CDR3 spans 15 amino acids. Sequencing used blood. This chain uses TRBV28 with TRBJ2-5, with D perhaps TRBD1 (6 bases). This TCR derives from a man between 70 and 80 years old in good health. The CDR3 region is CASSTGTRGQETQYF. CDR3 sequence (DNA): TGTGCCAGCAGTACCGGGACAAGGGGGCAAGAGACCCAGTACTTC.